This T cell receptor (beta chain) originates from a study of T cells after posttransplantation cyclophosphamide. Study-wide results and limits: Recipient CMV seropositivity and CMV reactivation strongly tracked TRB clonality. Blood and skin or GI T cell repertoires showed limited TRB overlap.

This clone has a count of ten or more. Its specificity is not known. This related bone marrow graft donor gave peripheral blood on the day of marrow donation. The V and J ends lost 8 bases and 4 bases respectively, with 8 bases between them. Germline CDR1 MDHEN, CDR2 SYDVKM. This CDR3 has 11 residues. Measured with immunoSEQ multiplex PCR; TCRdb has only the in-frame clones, and not every one. The sample shows tens of thousands of clones, none of them appearing just once. The receptor comes from a man aged 40-49 years in good health, CMV-negative, and a related stem cell transplant donor. The chain couples TRBV28 to TRBJ1-2; D unclear. Sequencing was performed on PBMCs. CDR3 sequence: CASYSAYGYTF. CDR3 DNA sequence: TGTGCCAGCTACAGTGCCTATGGCTACACCTTC.